A single T cell receptor beta chain is shown here with its context. What it binds is unknown. Here the CDR3 omits its conserved ending phenylalanine or tryptophan, so a read error is the likely source. Trimming took off 4 bases at V and 8 bases at J, with 11 bases between the two ends. The CDR3 is made up of 13 amino acids. Germline V gene data show CDR1 as SNHLY and CDR2 as FYNNEI. Aged 18 to 65, the patients with hyperthyroidism had under 2 months' duration and were newly diagnosed. Other autoimmune diseases, uncontrolled infections, pregnancy or lactation excluded patients from enrollment. Amplification of the TCR beta CDR3 regions used RNA transcripts (as template). A first-round RT-PCR used HTBI primers, followed by a second-round multiplex PCR. TCRdb independently ran MiXCR on the multiplex PCR reads; one entry per CDR3 protein. Here the sample spans 450,000 to 600,000 distinct CDR3 sequences, about 40% being singletons.

The source of the sample is a study of Graves' ophthalmopathy and Graves' hyperthyroidism. Study-level results: Progression of ophthalmopathy was predicted by the model with 70% to 71% sensitivity and 72% to 85% specificity.

Sequencing was carried out using peripheral blood or thyroid tissue (not recorded which). The chain combines TRBV2 with TRBJ1-4, with a tentative D call TRBD1 (5 bases). The receptor was isolated from an adult man with Graves' hyperthyroidism. As DNA, the CDR3 is TGTGCCAGCAGTGGGGCAGGGACCGAAAAACTGTTTTCT. It encodes CASSGAGTEKLFS.